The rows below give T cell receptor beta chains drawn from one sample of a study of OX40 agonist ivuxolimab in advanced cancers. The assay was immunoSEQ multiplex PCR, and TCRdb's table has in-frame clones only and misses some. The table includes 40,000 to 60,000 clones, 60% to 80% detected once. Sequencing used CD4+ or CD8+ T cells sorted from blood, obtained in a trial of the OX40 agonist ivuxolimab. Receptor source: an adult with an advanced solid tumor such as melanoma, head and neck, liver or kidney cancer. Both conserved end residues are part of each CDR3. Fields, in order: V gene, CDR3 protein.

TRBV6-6,CASRPGGPTQPQHF
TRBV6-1,CASSEYGHRVTANEKLFF
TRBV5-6,CASSPRNPQYNYGYTF
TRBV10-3,CAIRAGTSGYEQYF
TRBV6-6,CASSYSSRDPRYEQYF
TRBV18,CASSEQGAREQYF
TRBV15,CATSRDQRETQYF
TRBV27,CASRPLGLGGGETQYF
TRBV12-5,CASGTTYEQYF
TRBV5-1,CASSLVGSNEQFF
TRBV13,CASSPPGLYNSPLHF
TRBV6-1,CASSEAGGPYGYTF
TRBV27,CASLAGGMGEQFF
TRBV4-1,CASSQDQIQRGYTF
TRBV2,CASTQTPVGTESYEQYF
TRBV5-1,CASSRDSHQNTEAFF
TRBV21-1,CASSSRRPMNTEAFF
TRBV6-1,CASSADPNTEAFF
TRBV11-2,CASSPNSGRRTYEQYF
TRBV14,CASRTETDGELFF
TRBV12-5,CASDTGYNEQFF
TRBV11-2,CASTRTVGGTEAFF
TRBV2,CASSTNPSNQPQHF
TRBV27,CASSLIPARLNTEAFF
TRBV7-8,CASSLAAAVYEQYF
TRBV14,CASSQWETVLSNTEAFF
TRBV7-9,CASSLFGGSGELFF
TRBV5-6,CASSLAAQGLWYGYTF
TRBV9,CASSVEGNYGYTF
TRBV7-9,CASSFPGGGEGYNEQFF
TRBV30,CAWGQVNTEAFF
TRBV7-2,CASSLGRGKLFF
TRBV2,CASRQADISPLHF
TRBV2,CASNPDTNTEAFF